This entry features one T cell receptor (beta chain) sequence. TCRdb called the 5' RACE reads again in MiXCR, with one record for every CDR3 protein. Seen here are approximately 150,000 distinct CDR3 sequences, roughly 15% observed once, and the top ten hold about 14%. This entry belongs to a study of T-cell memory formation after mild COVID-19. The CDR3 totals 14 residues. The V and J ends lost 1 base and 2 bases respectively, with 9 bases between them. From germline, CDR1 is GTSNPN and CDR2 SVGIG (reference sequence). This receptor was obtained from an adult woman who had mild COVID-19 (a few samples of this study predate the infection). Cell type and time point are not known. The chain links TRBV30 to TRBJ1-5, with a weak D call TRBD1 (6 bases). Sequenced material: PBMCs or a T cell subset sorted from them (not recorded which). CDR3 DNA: TGTGCCTGGAGTGAGGACAGTGGCAATCAGCCCCAGCATTTT. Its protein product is CAWSEDSGNQPQHF.